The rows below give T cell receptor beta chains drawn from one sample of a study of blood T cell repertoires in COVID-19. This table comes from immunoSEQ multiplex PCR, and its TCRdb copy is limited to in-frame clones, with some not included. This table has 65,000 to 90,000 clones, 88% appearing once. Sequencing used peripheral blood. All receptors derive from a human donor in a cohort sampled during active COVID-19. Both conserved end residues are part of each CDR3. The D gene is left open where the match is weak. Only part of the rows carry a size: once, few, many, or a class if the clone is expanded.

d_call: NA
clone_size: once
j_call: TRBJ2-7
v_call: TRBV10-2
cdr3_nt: TGCGCCAGCAGTGAGTCCCTAGCCGGCGAGCAGTACTTC
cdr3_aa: CASSESLAGEQYF

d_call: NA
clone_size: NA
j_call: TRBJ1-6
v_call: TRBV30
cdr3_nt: TGTGCCTGGAGTGGACAGGCGAATTCACCCCTCCACTTT
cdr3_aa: CAWSGQANSPLHF

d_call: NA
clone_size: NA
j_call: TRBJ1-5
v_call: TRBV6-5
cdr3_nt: TGTGCCAGCAGAGGACAAAATAGCAATCAGCCCCAGCATTTT
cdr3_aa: CASRGQNSNQPQHF

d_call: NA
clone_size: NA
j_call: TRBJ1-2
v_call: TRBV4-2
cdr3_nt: TGTGCCAGCGAGCAGGCCGGAACCTCTAACTATGGCTACACCTTC
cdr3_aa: CASEQAGTSNYGYTF

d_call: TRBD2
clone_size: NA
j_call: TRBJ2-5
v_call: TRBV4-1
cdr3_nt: TGCGCCAGCAGCCAAGGGCTAGCGGGGCAAGAGACCCAGTACTTC
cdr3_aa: CASSQGLAGQETQYF

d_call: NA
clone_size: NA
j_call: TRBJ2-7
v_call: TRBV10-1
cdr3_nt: TGCGCCAGCAGTGAGTCAGGATCACAGGGTACCTACGAGCAGTACTTC
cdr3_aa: CASSESGSQGTYEQYF

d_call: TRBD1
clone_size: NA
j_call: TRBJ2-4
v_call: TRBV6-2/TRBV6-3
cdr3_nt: TGTGCCAGCAGCCCTCTCCAGGGGGTCCGAGCCAAAAACATTCAGTACTTC
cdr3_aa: CASSPLQGVRAKNIQYF

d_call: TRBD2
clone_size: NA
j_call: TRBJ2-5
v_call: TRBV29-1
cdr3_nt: TGCAGCGTTGAAGTAGCGGGGGGGATCCAAGAGACCCAGTACTTC
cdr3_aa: CSVEVAGGIQETQYF

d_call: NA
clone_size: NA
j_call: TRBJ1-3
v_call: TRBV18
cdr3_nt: TGTGCCAGCTCCCCACCGGCAACTGGAAACACCATATATTTT
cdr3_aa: CASSPPATGNTIYF

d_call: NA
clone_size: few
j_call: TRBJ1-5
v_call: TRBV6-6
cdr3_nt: TGTGCCAGCGGGAGGGGGGCTGATCAGCCCCAGCATTTT
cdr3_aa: CASGRGADQPQHF

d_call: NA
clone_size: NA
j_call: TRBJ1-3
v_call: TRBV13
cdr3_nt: TGTGCCAGCAGCTTATCCGGGTCGGGTGGAGACACCATATATTTT
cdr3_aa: CASSLSGSGGDTIYF

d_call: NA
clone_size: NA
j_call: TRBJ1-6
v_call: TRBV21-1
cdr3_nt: TGTGCCAGCAGCAAAGCGCTTTGGGCCCCAAGCTCCTATAATTCACCCCTCCACTTT
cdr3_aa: CASSKALWAPSSYNSPLHF

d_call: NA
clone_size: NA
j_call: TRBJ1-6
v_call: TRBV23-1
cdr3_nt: TGCGCCAGCAGTCAATCCCGGCGGGATGATTCACCCCTCCACTTT
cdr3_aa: CASSQSRRDDSPLHF

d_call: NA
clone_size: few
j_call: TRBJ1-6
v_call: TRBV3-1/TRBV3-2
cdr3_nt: TGTGCCAGCAGCCAACGCCCATCCGCTAGGTATTCACCCCTCCACTTT
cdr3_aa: CASSQRPSARYSPLHF

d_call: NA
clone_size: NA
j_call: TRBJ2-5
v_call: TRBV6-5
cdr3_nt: TGTGCCAGCAGAGACACGGGCGGGGAGACCCAGTACTTC
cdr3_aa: CASRDTGGETQYF

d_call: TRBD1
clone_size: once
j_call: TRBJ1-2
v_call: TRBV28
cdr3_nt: TGTGCCAGCAGCCTAAGGGACAGGGGAGACGGCTACACCTTC
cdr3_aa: CASSLRDRGDGYTF

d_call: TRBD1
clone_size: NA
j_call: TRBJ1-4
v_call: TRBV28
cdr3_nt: TGTGCCAGCAGTGGCGCCAATCCGGGACAGGGCGGTGAAAAACTGTTTTTT
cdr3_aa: CASSGANPGQGGEKLFF

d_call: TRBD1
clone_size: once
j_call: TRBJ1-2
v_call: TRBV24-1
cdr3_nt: TGTGCCACCAGTGGTAGGCTTCCAGGGGGAACCTATGGCTACACCTTC
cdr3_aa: CATSGRLPGGTYGYTF

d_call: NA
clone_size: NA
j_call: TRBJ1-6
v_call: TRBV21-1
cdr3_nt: TGTGCCAGCAGAACCGACCCGGACAGGGGATGGTCACCCCTCCACTTT
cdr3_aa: CASRTDPDRGWSPLHF

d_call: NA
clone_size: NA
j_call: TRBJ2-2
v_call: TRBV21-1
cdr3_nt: TGTGCCAGCAGATGGGGGGGAGACAACACCGGGGAGCTGTTTTTT
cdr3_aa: CASRWGGDNTGELFF

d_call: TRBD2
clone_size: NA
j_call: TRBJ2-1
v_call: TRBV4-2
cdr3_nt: TGTGCCAGCAGCCAAGGAGATAGCGGGAGCGATGAGCAGTTCTTC
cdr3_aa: CASSQGDSGSDEQFF

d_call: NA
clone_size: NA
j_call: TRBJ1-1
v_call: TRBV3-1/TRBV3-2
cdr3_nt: TGTGCCAGCAGCCAGACCAGGGACACTGAAGCTTTCTTT
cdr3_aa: CASSQTRDTEAFF

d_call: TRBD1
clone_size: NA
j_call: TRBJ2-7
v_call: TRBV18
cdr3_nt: TGTGCCAGTTCGGGACAGGCCTGGGAGCAGTACTTC
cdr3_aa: CASSGQAWEQYF

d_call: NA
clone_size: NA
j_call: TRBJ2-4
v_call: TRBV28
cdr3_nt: TGTGCCAGCAGCATCGCCCCAGGTGGAAACATTCAGTACTTC
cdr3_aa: CASSIAPGGNIQYF

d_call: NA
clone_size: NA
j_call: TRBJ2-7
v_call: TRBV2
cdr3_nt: TGTGCCAGCAGCCCGAACCGGGTCTCCTACGAGCAGTACTTC
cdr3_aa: CASSPNRVSYEQYF

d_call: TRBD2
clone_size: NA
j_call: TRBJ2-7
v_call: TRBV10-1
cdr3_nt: TGCGCCAGCAGTGATCCAGCGGGAGTCTCCTACGAGCAGTACTTC
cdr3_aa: CASSDPAGVSYEQYF

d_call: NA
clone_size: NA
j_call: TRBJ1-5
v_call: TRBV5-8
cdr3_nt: TGTGCCAGTGTTCACACCGGGGTCAATCAGCCCCAGCATTTT
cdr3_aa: CASVHTGVNQPQHF

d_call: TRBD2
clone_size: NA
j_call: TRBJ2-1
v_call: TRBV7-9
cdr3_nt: TGTGCCAGCAGCTTCGGGGGGGCCGGCTACAATGAGCAGTTCTTC
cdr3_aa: CASSFGGAGYNEQFF

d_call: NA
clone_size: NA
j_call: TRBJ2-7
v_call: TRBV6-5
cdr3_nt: TGTGCCAGCAAAACCATGACAGGATCGGGGTACGAGCAGTACTTC
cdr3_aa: CASKTMTGSGYEQYF

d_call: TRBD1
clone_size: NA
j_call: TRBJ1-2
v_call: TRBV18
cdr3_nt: TGTGCCAGCTCACGGGAGCCGGGACAGGGTGTCTATGGCTACACCTTC
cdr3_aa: CASSREPGQGVYGYTF

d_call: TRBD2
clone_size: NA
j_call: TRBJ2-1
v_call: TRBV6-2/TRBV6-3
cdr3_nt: TGTGCCAGCAGTTCTAGCGGGGCCTACAATGAGCAGTTCTTC
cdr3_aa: CASSSSGAYNEQFF